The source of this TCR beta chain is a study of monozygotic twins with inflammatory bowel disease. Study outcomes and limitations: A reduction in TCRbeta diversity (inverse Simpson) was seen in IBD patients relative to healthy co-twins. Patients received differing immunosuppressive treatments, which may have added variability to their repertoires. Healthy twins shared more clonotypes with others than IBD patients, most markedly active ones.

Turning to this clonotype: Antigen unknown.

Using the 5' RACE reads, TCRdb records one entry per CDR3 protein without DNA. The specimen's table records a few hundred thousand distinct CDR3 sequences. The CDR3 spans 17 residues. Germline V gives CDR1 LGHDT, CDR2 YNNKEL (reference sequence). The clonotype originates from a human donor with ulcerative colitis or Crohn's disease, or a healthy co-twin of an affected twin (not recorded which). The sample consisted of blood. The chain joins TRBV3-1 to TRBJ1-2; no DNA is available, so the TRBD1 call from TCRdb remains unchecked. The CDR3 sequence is CASSQDLRTGVHYGYTF.